Each of the 11 T cell receptor beta chains below was sequenced from the same sample in a study of T-cell memory formation after mild COVID-19. TCRdb reprocessed the 5' RACE reads with MiXCR, giving one entry per CDR3 protein. This table holds 530,000 or so distinct CDR3 sequences, approximately 15% found once. Sequences were obtained from PBMCs or a T cell subset sorted from them (not recorded which). These receptors all stem from an adult woman who had mild COVID-19 (a few samples of this study predate the infection). Cell type and time point are not known.

This clonotype was found a few times. The chain couples TRBV7-3 to TRBJ2-2; weak D call: TRBD2 (5 bases). Germline loops: CDR1 SGHTA, CDR2 FQGTGA. This CDR3 contains 15 residues. Trimming took off 5 bases at V and 5 bases at J, with 15 bases between the two ends. The CDR3 DNA reads TGTGCCAGCAGCCCTCTGGGAGAGGGTACCGGGGAGCTGTTTTTT. Protein sequence: CASSPLGEGTGELFF.

The chain has TRBV7-9 and TRBJ2-7; 7 bases fit TRBD1. V gave up 1 base and J gave up 6 bases; unmatched junction bases: 9. Looked up from germline, CDR1 is SEHNR and CDR2 is FQNEAQ (reference sequence). There are 15 residues in the CDR3. CDR3 nucleotide sequence: TGTGCCAGCAGCTTAGGGGGCAGGGGGTCTACCGAGCAGTACTTC. Encoded protein: CASSLGGRGSTEQYF.

This clonotype has a handful of counts. As DNA, the CDR3 is TGCAGTGCTAGGCCGCAGGGGGGTTTGAACACTGAAGCTTTCTTT. This translates into CSARPQGGLNTEAFF. This chain connects TRBV20-1 to TRBJ1-1, with 7 bases matching TRBD1. The CDR3 length is 15 residues. Trimming at V came to 3 bases and at J to 0 bases, leaving 7 bases not matched to a gene. The germline CDR1 and CDR2 sequences are DFQATT and SNEGSKA (reference sequence).

This clonotype turned up a few times. The chain is built from TRBV19 and TRBJ2-2; TRBD2 agrees at 8 bases. CDR1 and CDR2 from the germline V gene are LNHDA and SQIVND (reference sequence). The CDR3 length is 16 residues. The J segment lost 6 bases and the V segment lost 2 bases, leaving 8 bases of the junction unmatched. The DNA for the CDR3 is TGTGCCAGTAGTATAAAGCGGGAGCTGGGGCCCGGGGAGCTGTTTTTT. It codes for CASSIKRELGPGELFF.

This clonotype showed up many times. J is TRBJ2-7 and V is TRBV7-2; 10 bases line up with TRBD1. CDR3 length equals 18 residues. Trimming removed 1 base from V and 3 bases from J; junction bases left unmatched: 12. Germline assignment: CDR1 SGHTA and CDR2 FQGNSA. This chain's CDR3 is CASSLGWLSRTGGYEQYF. The CDR3 region has the DNA TGTGCCAGCAGCTTAGGATGGCTTAGCAGGACAGGGGGCTACGAGCAGTACTTC. The variable domain in full, with the rest retrieved from reference TRBV7-2 and TRBJ2-7, is GAGVSQSPSNKVTEKGKDVELRCDPISGHTALYWYRQSLGQGLEFLIYFQGNSAPDKSGLPSDRFSAERTGGSVSTLTIQRTQQEDSAVYLCASSLGWLSRTGGYEQYFGPGTRLTVT.

The chain has TRBV19 and TRBJ2-1, with 9 bases fitting TRBD2. The CDR3 runs 15 residues. Germline assignment: CDR1 LNHDA and CDR2 SQIVND (reference sequence). V lost 6 bases and J lost 3; bases outside the gene matches: 6. The CDR3 DNA reads TGTGCCAGTAGCGTAGCGGGAGTTTACTACAATGAGCAGTTCTTC. Translated, it gives CASSVAGVYYNEQFF. The complete variable domain, with remaining parts taken from reference TRBV19 and TRBJ2-1, reads DGGITQSPKYLFRKEGQNVTLSCEQNLNHDAMYWYRQDPGQGLRLIYYSQIVNDFQKGDIAEGYSVSREKKESFPLTVTSAQKNPTAFYLCASSVAGVYYNEQFFGPGTRLTVL.

In this sample, this clonotype turned up a few times. V gene TRBV7-2 combines with J gene TRBJ2-3; 8 bases agree with TRBD2. The V gene end was trimmed by 6 bases and the J gene end by 1 base; junction bases not matched to a gene: 6. Germline loops: CDR1 SGHTA, CDR2 FQGNSA. The CDR3 consists of 15 residues. CDR3 in amino acids: CASSSGLARTDTQYF. The CDR3 region has the DNA TGTGCCAGCAGTTCCGGACTAGCCCGCACAGATACGCAGTATTTT.

Only a few counts were recorded for this clonotype. This chain connects TRBV28 to TRBJ2-7, with D unresolved. Germline V gene sequence: CDR1 MDHEN, CDR2 SYDVKM. The CDR3 spans 14 residues. Trimming cost V 7 bases and J 0 bases, with 13 bases left between them. CDR3 residues: CASTLFRSSYEQYF. CDR3 DNA: TGTGCCAGCACTTTGTTCCGAAGCTCCTACGAGCAGTACTTC.

This clonotype was seen only a few times. This rearrangement joins TRBV24-1 to TRBJ2-3; 7 bases agree with TRBD2. The germline V gene has CDR1 KGHDR and CDR2 SFDVKD. CDR3 size: 20 residues. With 3 bases clipped from V and 1 base from J, the junction kept 18 bases outside the gene matches. The CDR3 sequence is CATSDLGGRNNRGGTDTQYF. As DNA, the CDR3 is TGTGCCACCAGTGATCTGGGCGGGAGAAACAACCGCGGTGGCACAGATACGCAGTATTTT.

In this sample, this clonotype turned up a few times. The V and J genes are TRBV7-3 and TRBJ2-1; D remains unclear. V lost 4 bases and J 4 bases, leaving 11 bases between the germline ends. CDR1 SGHTA and CDR2 FQGTGA come from the germline V gene. This CDR3 has 14 amino acids. The CDR3 DNA sequence: TGTGCCAGCAGCTCCGAAGGTACTTACAATGAGCAGTTCTTC. Translating it yields CASSSEGTYNEQFF. Complete variable domain (other parts from reference TRBV7-3 and TRBJ2-1): GAGVSQTPSNKVTEKGKYVELRCDPISGHTALYWYRQSLGQGPEFLIYFQGTGAADDSGLPNDRFFAVRPEGSVSTLKIQRTERGDSAVYLCASSSEGTYNEQFFGPGTRLTVL.

This chain links TRBV5-6 with TRBJ1-5; D may be TRBD1 (5 bases). Germline CDR1 and CDR2: SGHDT and YYEEEE. The CDR3 loop spans 13 amino acids. With 1 base removed from V and 7 bases from J, the gap between germline ends came to 9 bases. The CDR3 sequence is CASSLRGYQPQHF. The CDR3 DNA sequence: TGTGCCAGCAGCTTGCGGGGGTACCAGCCCCAGCATTTT.